The 25 T cell receptor beta chains below come from one sample, sequenced in a study of blood T cell repertoires in COVID-19. TCRdb's table, derived via immunoSEQ multiplex PCR, lists solely in-frame clones and lacks some. This sample carries tens of thousands of clones, 75% to 90% of them seen once, and the ten largest clones take about 13%. Sequenced: peripheral blood. These receptors all come from a human donor with active COVID-19. The donor label of this sample is uncertain.

The count of this clone is one. The J gene is TRBJ2-2, the V gene TRBV4-3; TRBD1 agrees at 7 bases. Germline V gene data show CDR1 as LGHNA and CDR2 as YSLEER. CDR3 length equals 16 residues. J lost 4 bases, V lost 1 base, and 6 bases had no gene match. The CDR3 loop reads CASSQGKGQITGELFF. The CDR3 nucleotides read TGCGCCAGCAGCCAAGGGAAGGGACAGATCACCGGGGAGCTGTTTTTT.

The rearrangement uses TRBV24-1 and TRBJ2-1, with 10 bases aligning to TRBD1. Germline values: CDR1 KGHDR, CDR2 SFDVKD. Trimming at V came to 3 bases and at J to 2 bases, leaving 15 bases not matched to a gene. This CDR3 comprises 20 residues. CDR3 amino acids: CATSDPAGQGTGRAYNEQFF. The CDR3 region has the DNA TGTGCCACCAGTGATCCGGCGGGACAGGGGACCGGGAGGGCCTACAATGAGCAGTTCTTC.

The chain links TRBV7-8 to TRBJ2-2, with D tentatively TRBD2 (5 bases). This CDR3 comprises 17 residues. CDR1 is SGHVS, CDR2 FQNEAQ, per germline. Trimming left V 3 bases short and J 6 bases short, with 20 bases between. CDR3 loop: CASSFLVARGFPGELFF. The CDR3 bases are TGTGCCAGCAGCTTCTTGGTGGCTCGGGGTTTCCCCGGGGAGCTGTTTTTT. Full variable domain (missing parts from reference TRBV7-8 and TRBJ2-2): GAGVSQSPRYKVAKRGQDVALRCDPISGHVSLFWYQQALGQGPEFLTYFQNEAQLDKSGLPSDRFFAERPEGSVSTLKIQRTQQEDSAVYLCASSFLVARGFPGELFFGEGSRLTVL.

The chain links TRBV12-3 or TRBV12-4 to TRBJ2-5, with D unclear. The V end was cut by 2 bases, the J end by 4 bases, with 5 bases between. The CDR3 is 12 residues long. CDR3 nucleotides: TGTGCCAGCAGTTTATCCGGAGAGACCCAGTACTTC. It specifies CASSLSGETQYF.

This clone occurred once. The chain couples TRBV4-1 to TRBJ2-7; no clear D. The germline V and J ends were trimmed by 1 base and 2 bases, with 9 bases remaining between them. Germline lookup yields CDR1 MGHRA and CDR2 YSYEKL. The CDR3 has 14 amino acids. CDR3 loop: CASSQVTQTYEQYF. DNA of the CDR3: TGCGCCAGCAGCCAAGTGACACAGACCTACGAGCAGTACTTC.

V usage is TRBV5-1 and J usage is TRBJ2-3, with 9 bases that match TRBD2. V trimming: 1 base; J trimming: 5 bases; junction bases outside the gene matches: 5. The germline gives CDR1 SGHRS, CDR2 YFSETQ. This CDR3 contains 15 residues. For the CDR3, the DNA is TGCGCCAGCAGCTTGATGCTAGCGGGACAAGATACGCAGTATTTT. It encodes CASSLMLAGQDTQYF.

The V and J genes are TRBV6-5 and TRBJ2-1; 8 bases are a match to TRBD1. Trimming took 7 bases from V and 5 from J; bases not matched to a gene: 7. CDR3 length: 14 amino acids. CDR1 MNHEY and CDR2 SVGAGI come from the germline V gene. The CDR3 reads CASTYEDRDNEQFF. CDR3 bases: TGTGCCAGCACCTACGAGGACAGGGACAATGAGCAGTTCTTC.

The chain joins TRBV16 to TRBJ1-1; 7 nucleotides match TRBD1. The V gene end was trimmed by 3 bases and the J gene end by 1 base; junction bases not matched to a gene: 2. The CDR3 runs 14 residues. The germline CDR1 and CDR2 sequences are KGHSY and FQNENV. The CDR3 spells CASSHRTGNTEAFF. The CDR3 coding sequence is TGTGCCAGCAGCCACAGGACAGGGAACACTGAAGCTTTCTTT.

This clone showed up just a few times. The V gene is TRBV5-8, the J gene TRBJ1-2; TRBD1 matches at 8 bases. V shed 4 bases, J shed 8 bases, and the junction held 13 bases outside the gene matches. In germline, CDR1 is SGHTS, CDR2 YDEGEE. The CDR3 totals 15 residues. The CDR3 is CASSEDAGGRDGYTF. CDR3 coding DNA: TGTGCCAGCAGCGAGGACGCAGGGGGCCGAGACGGCTACACCTTC.

This sequence joins TRBV7-9 and TRBJ2-3; 8 bases map to TRBD1. The CDR3 is 17 residues long. Germline lookup yields CDR1 SEHNR and CDR2 FQNEAQ (reference sequence). V lost 2 bases to trimming and J lost 0 bases; unmatched junction nucleotides: 7. CDR3 DNA: TGTGCCAGCAGCTTATTCTCTTGGACAGGGAGCACAGATACGCAGTATTTT. This encodes CASSLFSWTGSTDTQYF.

V is TRBV2 and J is TRBJ2-2, with TRBD1 matching over 7 bases. With V trimmed by 6 bases and J by 5 bases, 9 bases remained unmatched. This CDR3 is built from 15 residues. In germline, CDR1 is SNHLY, CDR2 FYNNEI. The CDR3 loop reads CASSAEGARTGELFF. The CDR3 DNA follows: TGTGCCAGCAGCGCTGAGGGGGCAAGGACCGGGGAGCTGTTTTTT.

The V and J genes are TRBV5-4 and TRBJ2-1; TRBD1 aligns across 7 bases. V dropped 4 bases and J dropped 9; count of bases not matched to a gene: 10. CDR1 is SGHNT and CDR2 is YYREEE in the germline V gene (reference sequence). This CDR3 region has 14 residues. CDR3 sequence (DNA): TGTGCCAGCAGCCAACGACAAGGGGGCGGTGAGCAGTTCTTC. Translating gives CASSQRQGGGEQFF.

J is TRBJ1-2 and V is TRBV5-6, with D unclear. Germline loops: CDR1 SGHDT, CDR2 YYEEEE. The CDR3 runs to 15 residues. The V gene lost 1 base and the J gene lost 5 bases, with 15 bases spanning the gap. The CDR3 protein is CASSLSPVGGYGYTF. Written as DNA, the CDR3 is TGTGCCAGCAGCTTGTCTCCCGTCGGCGGGTATGGCTACACCTTC.

This clone appeared once. This chain joins TRBV6-5 and TRBJ1-2, with D perhaps matching TRBD1 (6 bases). Between the trimmed V and J ends, which lost 8 bases and 4 bases, there was a span of 20 bases. Germline CDR1 is MNHEY and CDR2 is SVGAGI. There are 15 residues in the CDR3. The CDR3 region is CASETGNVLGYGYTF. For the CDR3, the DNA is TGTGCCAGCGAAACAGGGAACGTCTTGGGCTATGGCTACACCTTC.

J is TRBJ2-1 and V is TRBV11-2, with TRBD2 identical over 9 bases. The CDR3 sequence is 14 residues long. V shed 5 bases, J shed 6 bases, and the junction held 5 bases outside the gene matches. Germline-derived CDR1 and CDR2 are SGHAT and FQNNGV. The chain's CDR3 is CASSLSGRGNEQFF. CDR3 bases: TGTGCCAGCAGCCTTAGCGGGAGAGGCAATGAGCAGTTCTTC.

The chain has TRBV2 and TRBJ1-6, with unresolved D. CDR3 length: 13 amino acids. The V gene lost 7 bases and the J gene lost 4 bases, with 8 bases spanning the gap. The germline gives CDR1 SNHLY, CDR2 FYNNEI. CDR3 in amino acids: CASMREYNSPLHF. DNA for the CDR3: TGTGCCAGCATGAGGGAATATAATTCACCCCTCCACTTT.

The V and J genes are TRBV4-1 and TRBJ2-5, with 9 bases identical to TRBD2. V shed 1 base and J 5 bases; nucleotides not matched to a gene: 8. Germline CDR1 reads MGHRA; CDR2 reads YSYEKL. This CDR3 spans 16 amino acids. The CDR3 DNA reads TGCGCCAGCAGCCAAGTAGGTCTAGCGGGGAGGGAGACCCAGTACTTC. It specifies CASSQVGLAGRETQYF.

The V call is TRBV19, the J call TRBJ2-7; TRBD1 might be the D (7 bases). Trimming cost V 6 bases and J 1 base, with 10 bases left between them. This CDR3 comprises 13 residues. Germline lookup yields CDR1 LNHDA and CDR2 SQIVND (reference sequence). CDR3 residues: CASSRGESYEQYF. The CDR3, as DNA: TGTGCCAGTAGCAGGGGGGAGTCCTACGAGCAGTACTTC.

The gene calls are TRBV5-1 and TRBJ2-5; D perhaps matches TRBD2 (6 bases). The V end was cut by 3 bases, the J end by 2 bases, with 11 bases between. Germline CDR1 SGHRS, CDR2 YFSETQ. The CDR3 has 14 residues. CDR3 in DNA: TGCGCCAGCAGCTGGAGGGGAGAGCAAGAGACCCAGTACTTC. As protein: CASSWRGEQETQYF.

The chain uses TRBV3-1 (or the pseudogene TRBV3-2) and TRBJ1-4; no firm D call. The CDR3 runs to 12 residues. V lost 4 bases and J 8 bases, leaving 8 bases between the germline ends. The germline gives CDR1 LGHDT, CDR2 YNNKEL (reference sequence). The CDR3 nucleotides are TGTGCCAGCAGCCTAAAGCGAGAAAAACTGTTTTTT. This translates into CASSLKREKLFF.

The CDR3, as DNA: TGTGCCTGGAGTCAAGGGACAGGGGGTTTCAGTTCACCCCTCCACTTT. It yields the protein CAWSQGTGGFSSPLHF. J is TRBJ1-6 and V is TRBV30, with 11 bases identical to TRBD1. The CDR3 extends over 16 amino acids. Germline-derived CDR1 and CDR2 are GTSNPN and SVGIG (reference sequence). V was clipped by 2 bases and J by 9 bases; unmatched bases: 9.

The chain uses TRBV7-9 and TRBJ1-5, with D unresolved. Per the germline V gene, CDR1 is SEHNR and CDR2 is FQNEAQ (reference sequence). The V and J ends lost 1 base and 0 bases respectively, with 7 bases between them. The length of the CDR3 is 15 residues. CDR3: CASSLGHNSNQPQHF. In DNA form, the CDR3 reads TGTGCCAGCAGCTTAGGGCATAATAGCAATCAGCCCCAGCATTTT.

The chain uses TRBV7-9 and TRBJ2-5, with 7 bases aligning to TRBD1. The junction had 3 bases not matched to a gene; V was cut back by 3 bases and J by 2 bases. Germline CDR1 reads SEHNR; CDR2 reads FQNEAQ (reference sequence). The CDR3 consists of 14 residues. CDR3 loop: CASSFGQEQETQYF. The CDR3 DNA reads TGTGCCAGCAGCTTCGGACAGGAGCAAGAGACCCAGTACTTC.

The chain links TRBV5-4 to TRBJ1-1; D gene ambiguous. The V end lost 5 bases, the J end lost 1 base, and 6 bases lay between the germline ends. CDR1 SGHNT and CDR2 YYREEE come from the germline V gene (reference sequence). The CDR3 is 12 residues long. In DNA form, the CDR3 reads TGTGCCAGCAGTTCTTGGAACACTGAAGCTTTCTTT. This translates into CASSSWNTEAFF.

The chain carries TRBV4-1 and TRBJ2-1, with 9 bases aligning to TRBD2. The CDR3 contains 14 residues. The junction had 8 bases not matched to a gene; V was cut back by 7 bases and J by 7 bases. The V gene's germline CDR1 is MGHRA and CDR2 YSYEKL. The CDR3 region is CASMRAGGRNEQFF. The CDR3 DNA sequence: TGCGCCAGCATGAGGGCGGGGGGGCGGAATGAGCAGTTCTTC.